Below, 29 T cell receptor beta chains from the same sample are listed, as sequenced in a study of technical replicates of blood from a few donors. Produced via immunoSEQ multiplex PCR; TCRdb's table is partial and in-frame only. The data show about 70,000 clones, approximately 97% seen once. Sequencing was performed on T cells isolated from PBMCs. The receptor set was obtained from a human donor in good health.

The rearrangement uses TRBV28 and TRBJ2-7, with D perhaps matching TRBD2 (6 bases). Germline lookup yields CDR1 MDHEN and CDR2 SYDVKM. This CDR3 spans 16 amino acids. Trimming removed 6 bases from V and 1 base from J, with 19 bases in between. CDR3 sequence reads: CASSSWEAGTSYEQYF. The CDR3 nucleotides read TGTGCCAGCAGCTCCTGGGAGGCGGGAACTTCCTACGAGCAGTACTTC.

The J gene is TRBJ1-2, the V gene TRBV5-4; maybe TRBD1 (6 bases). V was trimmed by 9 bases and J by 2 bases, leaving 14 bases between them. This CDR3 region has 13 residues. Germline V lookup: CDR1 SGHNT, CDR2 YYREEE (reference sequence). The CDR3 sequence is CATVVGGNYGYTF. The DNA for the CDR3 is TGTGCCACCGTCGTAGGGGGAAACTATGGCTACACCTTC.

The rearrangement links TRBV29-1 to TRBJ2-3, with TRBD1 matching 8 bases. This CDR3 contains 13 residues. From germline, CDR1 is SQVTM and CDR2 ANQGSEA. The junction had 6 bases not matched to a gene; V was cut back by 4 bases and J by 6 bases. CDR3 in DNA: TGCAGCGTTGGGCGACAGGGGTCGGATACGCAGTATTTT. Protein: CSVGRQGSDTQYF.

The V and J genes are TRBV30 and TRBJ1-2; 8 nucleotides match TRBD1. The junction had 4 bases not matched to a gene; V was cut back by 6 bases and J by 7 bases. Germline loops: CDR1 GTSNPN, CDR2 SVGIG (reference sequence). This CDR3 is built from 11 residues. The CDR3 here is CACQGASGYTF. Written as DNA, the CDR3 is TGTGCCTGCCAGGGGGCCTCTGGCTACACCTTC.

J is TRBJ2-5 and V is TRBV5-1; D is possibly TRBD2 (5 bases). Trimming removed 1 base at V and 5 bases at J, with 6 bases between. Per germline, CDR1 SGHRS and CDR2 YFSETQ. The CDR3 loop spans 12 amino acids. Here the CDR3 reads CASSLRGETQYF. The CDR3 DNA sequence: TGCGCCAGCAGCTTGAGAGGGGAGACCCAGTACTTC.

CDR3 amino acids: CASSETGATNYGYTF. The CDR3 coding sequence is TGTGCCAGCAGCGAGACAGGGGCAACTAACTATGGCTACACCTTC. V gene TRBV9 combines with J gene TRBJ1-2, with 8 bases fitting TRBD1. Looked up from germline, CDR1 is SGDLS and CDR2 is YYNGEE. CDR3 length equals 15 residues. V lost 3 bases, J lost 0 bases, and 4 bases stayed unmatched.

This clone was recorded a few times. The gene calls are TRBV19 and TRBJ1-1, with TRBD1 matching over 9 bases. The V and J ends lost 3 bases and 6 bases, in that order; junction bases with no gene match: 11. Germline V lookup: CDR1 LNHDA, CDR2 SQIVND (reference sequence). The CDR3 is 16 amino acids. CDR3 loop: CASSMGGQGHDAEAFF. The CDR3, as DNA: TGTGCCAGTAGTATGGGGGGACAGGGTCATGACGCTGAAGCTTTCTTT.

The genes are TRBV6-5 and TRBJ2-7; 11 nucleotides align to TRBD2. The junction had 6 bases not matched to a gene; V was cut back by 5 bases and J by 6 bases. CDR1 MNHEY and CDR2 SVGAGI come from the germline V gene. CDR3 length: 14 residues. CDR3 region: CASSTSGRMSEQYF. The CDR3 DNA reads as TGTGCCAGCAGTACTAGCGGGAGAATGTCCGAGCAGTACTTC.

DNA of the CDR3: TGTGCCAGCAGCATCGCGGGGGGGACAGGCTTCCACGAGCAGTACTTC. Its translation: CASSIAGGTGFHEQYF. The chain links TRBV5-4 to TRBJ2-7; possibly TRBD2 for D (9 bases). Per the germline V gene, CDR1 is SGHNT and CDR2 is YYREEE (reference sequence). V lost 4 bases and J lost 5, with 22 bases in between. The CDR3 spans 16 residues.

The chain carries TRBV7-9 and TRBJ2-3, with TRBD2 matching 12 bases. CDR1 and CDR2 from the germline V gene are SEHNR and FQNEAQ (reference sequence). This CDR3 has 17 residues. With 5 bases clipped from V and 5 bases from J, the junction kept 11 bases outside the gene matches. The CDR3 region is CASSIPPSGGARDTQYF. CDR3 in DNA: TGTGCCAGCAGCATACCTCCTAGCGGGGGGGCTAGAGATACGCAGTATTTT.

This chain links TRBV5-1 with TRBJ1-2; the D is unclear. CDR3 length equals 14 residues. V lost 0 bases and J lost 4, with 10 bases in between. Germline assignment: CDR1 SGHRS and CDR2 YFSETQ. CDR3 residues: CASSLAGTSYGYTF. CDR3 in DNA: TGCGCCAGCAGCTTGGCGGGAACGTCCTATGGCTACACCTTC.

The rearrangement joins TRBV13 to TRBJ1-2; tentative D call: TRBD1 (6 bases). This CDR3 spans 12 amino acids. Germline V gives CDR1 PRHDT, CDR2 FYEKMQ (reference sequence). V was trimmed by 1 base and J by 7 bases, leaving 7 bases between them. In DNA, the CDR3 is TGTGCCAGCAGCTTAGCAGGGGTTGGCTACACCTTC. Translated, it gives CASSLAGVGYTF.

The chain joins TRBV6-1 to TRBJ1-3; D may be TRBD1 (5 bases). The V gene lost 0 bases and the J gene lost 0 bases, with 12 bases spanning the gap. CDR1 MNHNS and CDR2 SASEGT come from the germline V gene. This CDR3 comprises 17 residues. Written as DNA, the CDR3 is TGTGCCAGCAGTGAAGCGGGGCAGGGTAGCTCTGGAAACACCATATATTTT. It specifies CASSEAGQGSSGNTIYF.

This rearrangement joins TRBV19 to TRBJ1-5; D unresolved. Germline V gives CDR1 LNHDA, CDR2 SQIVND (reference sequence). This CDR3 region has 13 residues. Deletions cut 2 bases from V and 2 bases from J, with 4 bases between. The CDR3 loop is CASSIRGNQPQHF. CDR3 DNA sequence: TGTGCCAGTAGTATACGAGGCAATCAGCCCCAGCATTTT.

This chain uses TRBV5-5 with TRBJ1-1; weak D call: TRBD1 (5 bases). CDR1 is SGHKS and CDR2 is YYEKEE in the germline V gene (reference sequence). The CDR3 runs to 14 residues. The V end was cut by 4 bases, the J end by 0 bases, with 10 bases between. The CDR3 here is CASSAGFMNTEAFF. CDR3 bases: TGTGCCAGCAGCGCAGGGTTCATGAACACTGAAGCTTTCTTT.

In nucleotides, the CDR3 is TGTGCCAGCCGTTCTGGAAACACCATATATTTT. It specifies CASRSGNTIYF. The rearrangement links TRBV18 to TRBJ1-3; no firm D call. Trimming took 8 bases from V and 1 from J, leaving 3 bases between them. This CDR3 contains 11 residues. In germline, CDR1 is KGHSH, CDR2 LQKENI.

This clone has a single count. The chain employs TRBV5-8 and TRBJ2-3, with no clear D. The CDR3 length is 12 residues. V shed 2 bases and J shed 4 bases, with 5 bases lying between them. CDR1 SGHTS and CDR2 YDEGEE come from the germline V gene. Here the CDR3 DNA reads TGTGCCAGCAGCTTCATCCCAGATACGCAGTATTTT. Translating it yields CASSFIPDTQYF.

The rearrangement links TRBV5-8 to TRBJ2-7; D remains unclear. Between the trimmed V and J ends, which lost 7 bases and 2 bases, there was a span of 10 bases. The CDR3 is 12 residues long. Germline assignment: CDR1 SGHTS and CDR2 YDEGEE. CDR3 protein: CASRYSTYEQYF. CDR3 nucleotides: TGTGCCAGCCGCTACAGCACCTACGAGCAGTACTTC.

The rearrangement links TRBV28 to TRBJ2-6; 11 bases line up with TRBD1. Germline trimming cut 10 bases from V and 2 bases from J; bases unmatched to any gene: 7. The CDR3 contains 16 residues. The V gene's germline CDR1 is MDHEN and CDR2 SYDVKM. CDR3: CATLRTGGAGANVLTF. In DNA form, the CDR3 reads TGTGCCACGCTTAGGACAGGGGGCGCTGGGGCCAACGTCCTGACTTTC.

This chain uses TRBV25-1 with TRBJ1-2; D remains unclear. V lost 6 bases, J lost 3 bases, and 11 bases lay in between. The CDR3 runs 13 residues. Germline CDR1 and CDR2: MGHDK and SYGVNS. The CDR3 DNA follows: TGTGCCAGCAGCGAAGTCGGGGACTATGGCTACACCTTC. Amino acids: CASSEVGDYGYTF.

V and J are TRBV7-9 and TRBJ1-2; 7 positions agree with TRBD1. The ends lost 1 base at V and 8 bases at J; junction bases unmatched: 10. CDR1 and CDR2 from the germline V gene are SEHNR and FQNEAQ (reference sequence). CDR3 length: 15 amino acids. In nucleotides, the CDR3 is TGTGCCAGCAGCTTAGAGACAGGGTCTATCGAGGGCTACACCTTC. It specifies CASSLETGSIEGYTF.

This clone was seen once. The gene calls are TRBV7-9 and TRBJ1-4, with D maybe TRBD1 (6 bases). The CDR3 spans 14 residues. Germline lookup yields CDR1 SEHNR and CDR2 FQNEAQ (reference sequence). The V and J ends lost 6 bases and 8 bases respectively, with 16 bases between them. The CDR3 region is CASSYGGRGEKLFF. CDR3 nucleotide sequence: TGTGCCAGCAGTTACGGGGGGCGCGGCGAAAAACTGTTTTTT. Complete variable domain (other parts from reference TRBV7-9 and TRBJ1-4): DTGVSQNPRHKITKRGQNVTFRCDPISEHNRLYWYRQTLGQGPEFLTYFQNEAQLEKSRLLSDRFSAERPKGSFSTLEIQRTEQGDSAMYLCASSYGGRGEKLFFGSGTQLSVL.

The count of this clone is one. This chain connects TRBV30 to TRBJ2-5; weak D call: TRBD2 (5 bases). The CDR3 contains 13 residues. V was pared by 4 bases and J by 2 bases, with 11 bases between. Germline V gives CDR1 GTSNPN, CDR2 SVGIG (reference sequence). The CDR3 bases are TGTGCCTGGACTCGGGGTGGGCAAGAGACCCAGTACTTC. It yields the protein CAWTRGGQETQYF.

V is TRBV28 and J is TRBJ2-1; TRBD2 agrees at 7 bases. There are 16 residues in the CDR3. CDR1 is MDHEN and CDR2 is SYDVKM in the germline V gene. V trimming: 2 bases; J trimming: 8 bases; junction bases outside the gene matches: 12. This CDR3 is CASSLETSDWGYEQFF. The CDR3 nucleotides are TGTGCCAGCAGTTTAGAAACTAGCGACTGGGGGTATGAGCAGTTCTTC.

The chain carries TRBV15 and TRBJ2-1; TRBD2 agrees at 11 bases. The junction had 11 bases not matched to a gene; V was cut back by 0 bases and J by 4 bases. The CDR3 totals 19 residues. From germline, CDR1 is LNHNV and CDR2 YYDKDF (reference sequence). The CDR3 reads CATSRELAGARSRYNEQFF. The CDR3 DNA follows: TGTGCCACCAGCAGAGAACTAGCGGGAGCCCGGTCCCGATACAATGAGCAGTTCTTC. Based on the CDR3 plus reference TRBV15 and TRBJ2-1, the full variable domain is DAMVIQNPRYQVTQFGKPVTLSCSQTLNHNVMYWYQQKSSQAPKLLFHYYDKDFNNEADTPDNFQSRRPNTSFCFLDIRSPGLGDTAMYLCATSRELAGARSRYNEQFFGPGTRLTVL.

The chain has TRBV29-1 and TRBJ1-2; no clear D. The V and J ends lost 3 bases and 5 bases respectively, with 10 bases between them. The CDR3 is 12 amino acids. Per the germline V gene, CDR1 is SQVTM and CDR2 is ANQGSEA. The DNA of the CDR3 is TGCAGCGTTGATAGGATAGCGTATGGCTACACCTTC. Amino acid sequence: CSVDRIAYGYTF.

The chain links TRBV5-1 to TRBJ2-1; 7 nucleotides agree with TRBD1. V trimming: 0 bases; J trimming: 2 bases; junction bases outside the gene matches: 2. Germline V gene lookup returns CDR1 SGHRS and CDR2 YFSETQ. The CDR3 is made up of 15 amino acids. The CDR3 region has the DNA TGCGCCAGCAGCTTGGCGGGACAGACCTACAATGAGCAGTTCTTC. Translating gives CASSLAGQTYNEQFF.

This chain uses TRBV27 with TRBJ2-5; possibly TRBD2 for D (5 bases). The germline gives CDR1 MNHEY, CDR2 SMNVEV (reference sequence). The V end lost 4 bases, the J end lost 4 bases, and 10 bases lay between the germline ends. CDR3 length: 13 residues. CDR3 protein: CASSSGEGETQYF. CDR3 sequence (DNA): TGTGCCAGCAGTTCCGGGGAAGGAGAGACCCAGTACTTC.

By sample share, this clone is medium-sized. The J gene is TRBJ1-2, the V gene TRBV4-1; D is unclear. CDR1 and CDR2 from the germline V gene are MGHRA and YSYEKL. The V end lost 0 bases, the J end lost 3 bases, and 5 bases lay between the germline ends. The CDR3 spans 13 residues. The CDR3 DNA is TGCGCCAGCAGCCAAGATCGTGACTATGGCTACACCTTC. Its translation is CASSQDRDYGYTF.